This is a list of T cell receptor beta chains from one sample in a study of T-cell reconstitution after alpha-beta-depleted transplantation in children. In TCRdb, the PCR reads were re-called with MiXCR into one record per CDR3 protein. This table holds roughly 110,000 distinct CDR3 sequences, approximately 10% found once. Sequenced material: PBMCs, taken before TCRalphabeta/CD19-depleted stem cell transplant. Every receptor here comes from a boy younger than 10 with acute lymphoblastic leukemia, due to receive a stem cell transplant. CDR3s include the opening cysteine and the closing phenylalanine or tryptophan. A D gene is named only where the DNA matches it firmly. Some rows mark clone size as missing; the rest say once, few, many or name a class of expanded clone.

NA	NA	TRBV28	TRBJ1-5	CASNLDSPFNQPQHF	TGTGCCAGCAACCTGGACAGCCCCTTCAATCAGCCCCAGCATTTT
NA	few	TRBV19	TRBJ2-2	CASSIGSNGELFF	TGTGCCAGTAGTATAGGCAGTAACGGGGAGCTGTTTTTT
TRBD2	many	TRBV7-6	TRBJ2-1	CASSPFLRGGYNEQFF	TGTGCCAGCAGCCCCTTCCTCCGGGGGGGCTACAATGAGCAGTTCTTC
NA	many	TRBV7-8	TRBJ2-3	CASSFAGDTQYF	TGTGCCAGCAGCTTTGCCGGGGATACGCAGTATTTT
NA	many	TRBV20-1	TRBJ2-2	CSARDGLVGNSYTGELFF	TGCAGTGCTAGAGATGGATTAGTCGGCAACAGCTACACCGGGGAGCTGTTTTTT
TRBD1	few	TRBV20-1	TRBJ1-6	CSAGTGVRTPLHF	TGCAGTGCGGGGACAGGGGTGAGGACACCCCTCCACTTT
TRBD1	few	TRBV6-1	TRBJ1-4	CASSVRQGSNEKLFF	TGTGCCAGCAGTGTCCGACAGGGAAGTAATGAAAAACTGTTTTTT
NA	few	TRBV20-1	TRBJ2-7	CSADPGIYEQYF	TGCAGTGCCGACCCAGGAATCTACGAGCAGTACTTC
NA	many	TRBV12-3/TRBV12-4	TRBJ2-7	CASSLLRLEGEQYF	TGTGCCAGCAGTTTACTCCGTTTGGAGGGCGAGCAGTACTTC
NA	NA	TRBV27	TRBJ2-7	CASSLQAGRYEQYF	TGTGCCAGCAGTTTGCAGGCGGGGCGCTACGAGCAGTACTTC
NA	many	TRBV7-8	TRBJ2-1	CASSLASSYNEQFF	TGTGCCAGCAGCTTAGCCAGCTCCTACAATGAGCAGTTCTTC